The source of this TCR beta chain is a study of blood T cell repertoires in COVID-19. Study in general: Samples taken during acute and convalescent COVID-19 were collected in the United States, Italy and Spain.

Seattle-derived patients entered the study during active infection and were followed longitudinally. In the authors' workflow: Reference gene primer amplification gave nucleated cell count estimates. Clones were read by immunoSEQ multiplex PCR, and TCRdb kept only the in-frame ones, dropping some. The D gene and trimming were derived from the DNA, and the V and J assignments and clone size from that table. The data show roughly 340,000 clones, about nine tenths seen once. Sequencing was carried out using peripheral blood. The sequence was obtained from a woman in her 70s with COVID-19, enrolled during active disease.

As DNA, the CDR3 is TGTGCCAGCAGTTCAGCGCGTACTGAAGCTTTCTTT. Translating gives CASSSARTEAFF. The rearrangement joins TRBV6-2 or TRBV6-3 to TRBJ1-1; D is undetermined. Germline lookup yields CDR1 MNHEY and CDR2 SVGEGT. The V gene lost 4 bases and the J gene lost 5 bases, with 8 bases spanning the gap. The length of the CDR3 is 12 residues.